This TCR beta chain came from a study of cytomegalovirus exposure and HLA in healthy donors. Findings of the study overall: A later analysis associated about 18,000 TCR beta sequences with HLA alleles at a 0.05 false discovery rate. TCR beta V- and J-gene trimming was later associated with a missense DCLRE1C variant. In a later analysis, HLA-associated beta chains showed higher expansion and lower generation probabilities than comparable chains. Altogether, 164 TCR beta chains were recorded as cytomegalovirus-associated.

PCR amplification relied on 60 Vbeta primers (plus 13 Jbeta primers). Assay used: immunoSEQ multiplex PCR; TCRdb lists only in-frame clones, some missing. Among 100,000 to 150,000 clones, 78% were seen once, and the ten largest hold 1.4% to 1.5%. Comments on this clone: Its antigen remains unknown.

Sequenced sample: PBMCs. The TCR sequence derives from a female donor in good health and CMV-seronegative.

CDR3 coding DNA: TGTGCCAGCAGTCGCCCGGGGAGGGAACAGCAGTACTTC. Its translation: CASSRPGREQQYF. This chain links TRBV28 with TRBJ2-7, with 7 positions matching TRBD2. CDR3 length equals 13 residues. V dropped 5 bases and J dropped 8; count of bases not matched to a gene: 9. CDR1 MDHEN and CDR2 SYDVKM come from the germline V gene.